This T cell receptor beta chain was sequenced in a study of T-cell reconstitution after alpha-beta-depleted transplantation in children. Unique molecular identifiers were incorporated into the prepared TCRbeta library. From the PCR reads, TCRdb called clonotypes with MiXCR, one entry per CDR3 protein. The data show around 92,000 distinct CDR3 sequences, 12% seen once. This clonotype was recorded many times. Germline V gene sequence: CDR1 SGHAT, CDR2 FQDESV (reference sequence). This CDR3 is 19 amino acids long. After removal of 4 bases from V and 0 bases from J, the junction contained 11 bases not matched to a gene.

This chain links TRBV11-1 with TRBJ1-6; 8 positions agree with TRBD1. Sequenced material: PBMCs from the stem cell graft donor, taken from the stem cell graft. The receptor comes from a human donor who donated a stem cell graft to a child with inherited bone marrow failure. The CDR3, as DNA: TGTGCCAGCAGCTCGACAGCCGGGGACAGGAGCTCCTATAATTCACCCCTCCACTTT. It yields the protein CASSSTAGDRSSYNSPLHF.